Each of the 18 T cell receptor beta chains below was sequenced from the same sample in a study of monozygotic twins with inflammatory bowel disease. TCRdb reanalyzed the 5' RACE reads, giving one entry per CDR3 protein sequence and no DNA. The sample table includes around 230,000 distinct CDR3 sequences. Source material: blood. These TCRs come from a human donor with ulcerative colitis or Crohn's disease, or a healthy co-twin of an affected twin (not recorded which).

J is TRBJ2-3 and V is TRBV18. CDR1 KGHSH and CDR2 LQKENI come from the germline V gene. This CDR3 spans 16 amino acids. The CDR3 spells CASSPPGTSSTDTQYF.

CDR3 protein: CASSEGPISGNTIYF. The genes are TRBV5-1 and TRBJ1-3. Germline V gives CDR1 SGHRS, CDR2 YFSETQ. The CDR3 runs to 15 residues.

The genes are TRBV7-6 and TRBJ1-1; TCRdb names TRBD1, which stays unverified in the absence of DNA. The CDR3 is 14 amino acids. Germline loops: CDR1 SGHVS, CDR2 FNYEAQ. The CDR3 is CASSLARQVGEAFF.

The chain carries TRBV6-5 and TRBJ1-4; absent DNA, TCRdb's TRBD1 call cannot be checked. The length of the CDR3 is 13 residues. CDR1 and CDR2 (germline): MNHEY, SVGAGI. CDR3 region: CASMRTGSEKLFF.

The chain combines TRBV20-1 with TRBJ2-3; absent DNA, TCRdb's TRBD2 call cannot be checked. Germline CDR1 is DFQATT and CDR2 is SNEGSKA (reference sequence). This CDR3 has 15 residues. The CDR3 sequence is CSARRSGEITDTQYF.

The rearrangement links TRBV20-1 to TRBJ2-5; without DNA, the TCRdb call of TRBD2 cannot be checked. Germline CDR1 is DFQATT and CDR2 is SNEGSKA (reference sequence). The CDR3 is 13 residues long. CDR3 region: CSAGRTSKETQYF.

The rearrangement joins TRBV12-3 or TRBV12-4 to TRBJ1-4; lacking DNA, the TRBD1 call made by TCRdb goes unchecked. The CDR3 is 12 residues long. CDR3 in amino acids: CASSIDRVKLFF.

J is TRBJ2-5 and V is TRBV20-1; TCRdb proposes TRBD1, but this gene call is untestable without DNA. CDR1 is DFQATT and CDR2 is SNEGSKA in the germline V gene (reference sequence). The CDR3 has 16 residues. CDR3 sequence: CSARDPSGGDQETQYF.

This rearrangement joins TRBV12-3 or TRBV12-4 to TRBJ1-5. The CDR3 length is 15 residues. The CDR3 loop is CASSLGSYSNQPQHF.

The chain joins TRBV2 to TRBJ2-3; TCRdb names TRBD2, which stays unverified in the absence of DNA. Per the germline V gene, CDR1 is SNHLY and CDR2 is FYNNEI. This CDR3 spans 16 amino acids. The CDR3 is CASRLLGRTSTDTQYF.

The CDR3 loop reads CASSYRPSAGETQYF. The rearrangement links TRBV6-5 to TRBJ2-5; the D gene TCRdb calls, TRBD2, cannot be checked with no DNA. Germline loops: CDR1 MNHEY, CDR2 SVGAGI. The CDR3 length is 15 residues.

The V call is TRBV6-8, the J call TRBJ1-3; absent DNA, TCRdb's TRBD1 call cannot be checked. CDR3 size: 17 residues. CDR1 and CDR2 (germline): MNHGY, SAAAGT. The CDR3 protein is CASSYRTNRGSGNTIYF.

CDR3 region: CASSLEGGEPEAFF. This chain links TRBV5-1 with TRBJ1-1; the TCRdb call, TRBD1, lacks DNA for checking. The CDR3 is 14 amino acids. The germline V gene has CDR1 SGHRS and CDR2 YFSETQ.

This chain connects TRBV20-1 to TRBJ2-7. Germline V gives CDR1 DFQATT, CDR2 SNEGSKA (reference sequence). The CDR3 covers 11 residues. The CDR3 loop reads CSATSATRQYF.

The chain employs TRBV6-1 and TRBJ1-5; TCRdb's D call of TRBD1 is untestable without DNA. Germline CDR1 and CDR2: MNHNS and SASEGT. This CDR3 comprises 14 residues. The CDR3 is CASSEVPANQPQHF.

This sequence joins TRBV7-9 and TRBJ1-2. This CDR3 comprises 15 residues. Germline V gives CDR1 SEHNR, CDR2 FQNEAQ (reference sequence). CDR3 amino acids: CASSPAEWDGYGYTF.

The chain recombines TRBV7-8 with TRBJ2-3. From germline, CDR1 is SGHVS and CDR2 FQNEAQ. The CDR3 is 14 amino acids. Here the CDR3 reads CASSRLGTTDTQYF.

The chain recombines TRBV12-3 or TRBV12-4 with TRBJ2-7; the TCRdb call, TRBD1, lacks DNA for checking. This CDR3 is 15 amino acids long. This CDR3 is CASTPTPTARYEQYF.